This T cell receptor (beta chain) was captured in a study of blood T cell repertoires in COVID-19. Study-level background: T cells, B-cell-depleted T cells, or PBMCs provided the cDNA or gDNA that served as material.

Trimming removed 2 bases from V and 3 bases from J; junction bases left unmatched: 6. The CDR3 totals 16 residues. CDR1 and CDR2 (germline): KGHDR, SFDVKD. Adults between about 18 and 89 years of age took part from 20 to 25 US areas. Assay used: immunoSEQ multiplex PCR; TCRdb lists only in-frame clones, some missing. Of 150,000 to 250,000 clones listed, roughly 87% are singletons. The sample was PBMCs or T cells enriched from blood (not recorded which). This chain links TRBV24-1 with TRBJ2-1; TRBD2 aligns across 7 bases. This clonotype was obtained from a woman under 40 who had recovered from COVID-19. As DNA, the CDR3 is TGTGCCACCAGTGATTCTGCTAGCGGTGACTACAATGAGCAGTTCTTC. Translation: CATSDSASGDYNEQFF.